The 28 T cell receptor beta chains presented below share a single source sample, sequenced in a study of graft-versus-host responses after intestinal transplantation. Clones were read by immunoSEQ multiplex PCR, and TCRdb kept only the in-frame ones, dropping some. Altogether about 86,000 clones are present, roughly nine tenths being singletons, with the ten largest covering 0.4% to 0.5%. Which antigens these TCRs recognize remains unknown. Source: unstimulated CD8+ T cells sorted from spleen or lymph node cells, taken before intestinal transplant. All receptors come from a human donor who received an intestinal transplant.

In its sample, this clone was seen a few times. The chain employs TRBV30 and TRBJ1-1; weak D call: TRBD1 (5 bases). The CDR3 runs to 13 residues. Per germline, CDR1 GTSNPN and CDR2 SVGIG (reference sequence). The V end lost 0 bases, the J end lost 3 bases, and 8 bases lay between the germline ends. This CDR3 is CAWSVQADTEAFF. In DNA, the CDR3 is TGTGCCTGGAGTGTACAGGCGGACACTGAAGCTTTCTTT.

The genes are TRBV4-1 and TRBJ2-1; 8 nucleotides agree with TRBD2. CDR1 and CDR2 (germline): MGHRA, YSYEKL. This CDR3 spans 17 amino acids. V shed 4 bases, J shed 8 bases, and the junction held 16 bases outside the gene matches. The CDR3 sequence: CASSRLLRGAGVDEQFF. In DNA, the CDR3 is TGCGCCAGCAGCCGCCTCCTCAGAGGAGCGGGGGTCGATGAGCAGTTCTTC.

V usage is TRBV11-2 and J usage is TRBJ2-5; 7 bases agree with TRBD1. The tail of the sequence fits TRBJ2-7 better, so the J call may be wrong. The germline gives CDR1 SGHAT, CDR2 FQNNGV. There are 15 residues in the CDR3. CDR3 coding DNA: TGTGCCAGCAGGGTGCTCCGGGACAGCTCCTACGAGCAGTACTTC. Its protein product is CASRVLRDSSYEQYF.

The rearrangement links TRBV6-1 to TRBJ1-3; D is perhaps TRBD1 (6 bases). The germline gives CDR1 MNHNS, CDR2 SASEGT. This CDR3 region has 12 residues. V lost 7 bases and J 8 bases, leaving 12 bases between the germline ends. This CDR3 is CASTGGADTIYF. The CDR3 DNA sequence: TGTGCCAGCACCGGGGGGGCGGACACCATATATTTT.

The chain couples TRBV30 to TRBJ2-7; 11 positions agree with TRBD2. J was trimmed by 5 bases and V by 3 bases; bases with no gene match: 3. The CDR3 totals 13 residues. Germline V lookup: CDR1 GTSNPN, CDR2 SVGIG (reference sequence). This CDR3 is CAWRGLAVDEQYF. The DNA of the CDR3 is TGTGCCTGGAGGGGACTAGCGGTCGACGAGCAGTACTTC. The full variable domain, with the rest looked up from reference TRBV30 and TRBJ2-7, is SQTIHQWPATLVQPVGSPLSLECTVEGTSNPNLYWYRQAAGRGLQLLFYSVGIGQISSEVPQNLSASRPQDRQFILSSKKLLLSDSGFYLCAWRGLAVDEQYFGPGTRLTVT.

The chain combines TRBV5-1 with TRBJ2-1; no clear D gene. Germline loops: CDR1 SGHRS, CDR2 YFSETQ. Trimming cost V 0 bases and J 4 bases, with 11 bases left between them. The CDR3 contains 15 residues. The CDR3 sequence is CASSLDFADYNEQFF. As DNA, the CDR3 is TGCGCCAGCAGCTTGGATTTCGCGGATTACAATGAGCAGTTCTTC.

The CDR3 DNA reads TGTGCCAGCAGCCCCCGGTGGGGACAGGGCACCCGTGGCTATGGCTACACCTTC. This sequence encodes CASSPRWGQGTRGYGYTF. V usage is TRBV28 and J usage is TRBJ1-2, with 9 bases lining up with TRBD1. Germline assignment: CDR1 MDHEN and CDR2 SYDVKM. With V trimmed by 6 bases and J by 4 bases, 18 bases remained unmatched. The CDR3 length is 18 residues.

This chain uses TRBV4-3 with TRBJ2-1; 11 bases map to TRBD2. V trimming: 0 bases; J trimming: 4 bases; junction bases outside the gene matches: 2. The V gene's germline CDR1 is LGHNA and CDR2 YSLEER. The length of the CDR3 is 16 residues. CDR3 sequence: CASSQELAGAYNEQFF. In DNA, the CDR3 is TGCGCCAGCAGCCAAGAACTAGCGGGGGCTTACAATGAGCAGTTCTTC.

The J gene is TRBJ1-1, the V gene TRBV6-5; D not certain. From germline, CDR1 is MNHEY and CDR2 SVGAGI. Trimming cost V 2 bases and J 4 bases, with 8 bases left between them. The CDR3 length is 13 residues. The CDR3 protein is CASSYQVRTEAFF. DNA of the CDR3: TGTGCCAGCAGTTACCAGGTTCGCACTGAAGCTTTCTTT.

The chain recombines TRBV28 with TRBJ2-7, with 7 bases identical to TRBD1. The ends lost 6 bases at V and 2 bases at J; junction bases unmatched: 1. The CDR3 extends over 12 amino acids. The germline V gene encodes CDR1 MDHEN and CDR2 SYDVKM. CDR3 sequence reads: CASRTGAYEQYF. The CDR3 region has the DNA TGTGCCAGCAGAACAGGGGCCTACGAGCAGTACTTC.

The chain has TRBV6-1 and TRBJ1-1; 9 positions match TRBD1. Germline V gives CDR1 MNHNS, CDR2 SASEGT. The CDR3 consists of 14 residues. Losses at the gene ends were 6 bases for V and 8 bases for J; bases not matched to a gene: 10. The CDR3 here is CASRSGTGFLEAFF. CDR3 nucleotide sequence: TGTGCCAGCAGGTCCGGGACAGGGTTTTTGGAAGCTTTCTTT.

V and J are TRBV27 and TRBJ1-2, with 9 bases that match TRBD1. The CDR3 runs to 13 residues. The J segment lost 5 bases and the V segment lost 3 bases, leaving 1 base of the junction unmatched. Germline-derived CDR1 and CDR2 are MNHEY and SMNVEV (reference sequence). The CDR3 nucleotides read TGTGCCAGCAGTTTCGGACAGGGGTATGGCTACACCTTC. As protein: CASSFGQGYGYTF.

The rearrangement joins TRBV5-5 to TRBJ2-1; 10 bases are a match to TRBD1. J lost 7 bases, V lost 2 bases, and 6 bases had no gene match. CDR3 length: 15 residues. CDR1 is SGHKS and CDR2 is YYEKEE in the germline V gene (reference sequence). This chain's CDR3 is CASSFPGQGINEQFF. The DNA for the CDR3 is TGTGCCAGCAGCTTCCCGGGACAGGGGATAAATGAGCAGTTCTTC.

CDR3 loop: CAWSAGGVAGALSSYNEQFF. CDR3 DNA sequence: TGTGCCTGGAGTGCCGGCGGGGTAGCGGGAGCCCTCAGCTCCTACAATGAGCAGTTCTTC. The chain has TRBV30 and TRBJ2-1, with 9 bases lining up with TRBD2. CDR3 length: 20 residues. The V segment lost 1 base and the J segment 0 bases; nucleotides outside the gene matches: 16. Germline values: CDR1 GTSNPN, CDR2 SVGIG (reference sequence).

The chain has TRBV5-1 and TRBJ1-1; 8 nucleotides match TRBD1. The CDR3 consists of 15 residues. Germline-derived CDR1 and CDR2 are SGHRS and YFSETQ. The V gene end was trimmed by 0 bases and the J gene end by 7 bases; junction bases not matched to a gene: 8. CDR3 sequence reads: CASSLDRTGRLEAFF. CDR3 in DNA: TGCGCCAGCAGCTTGGACCGGACAGGGAGGCTTGAAGCTTTCTTT. Variable domain in full (rest from reference TRBV5-1 and TRBJ1-1): KAGVTQTPRYLIKTRGQQVTLSCSPISGHRSVSWYQQTPGQGLQFLFEYFSETQRNKGNFPGRFSGRQFSNSRSEMNVSTLELGDSALYLCASSLDRTGRLEAFFGQGTRLTVV.

The chain couples TRBV7-9 to TRBJ2-1, with TRBD2 matching over 7 bases. V was pared by 1 base and J by 10 bases, with 7 bases of the junction left unmatched. Germline CDR1 SEHNR, CDR2 FQNEAQ (reference sequence). The CDR3 contains 14 residues. The CDR3: CASSLGSLAEEQFF. The CDR3 nucleotides are TGTGCCAGCAGCTTAGGGTCCCTAGCGGAGGAGCAGTTCTTC.

The chain is built from TRBV7-9 and TRBJ2-1; 12 bases agree with TRBD2. Per the germline V gene, CDR1 is SEHNR and CDR2 is FQNEAQ (reference sequence). The CDR3 extends over 19 amino acids. With V trimmed by 4 bases and J by 8 bases, 18 bases remained unmatched. As DNA, the CDR3 is TGTGCCAGCAGCTCCAACCTACCCGAGACTAGCGGGAGTAGAGATGAGCAGTTCTTC. The encoded protein is CASSSNLPETSGSRDEQFF.

The chain has TRBV7-8 and TRBJ2-5; weak D call: TRBD2 (6 bases). Between the trimmed V and J ends, which lost 5 bases and 3 bases, there was a span of 13 bases. CDR1 and CDR2 from the germline V gene are SGHVS and FQNEAQ. The CDR3 is 14 residues long. The CDR3 bases are TGTGCCAGCAGCCCGGGGGTAAGCGAAGAGACCCAGTACTTC. It specifies CASSPGVSEETQYF.

The chain recombines TRBV5-1 with TRBJ1-3; 8 bases are shared with TRBD1. The CDR3 is made up of 16 amino acids. Germline CDR1 SGHRS, CDR2 YFSETQ. The V segment lost 5 bases and the J segment 1 base; nucleotides outside the gene matches: 8. The CDR3 loop reads CASSPGGAASGNTIYF. Written as DNA, the CDR3 is TGCGCCAGCAGTCCAGGGGGCGCAGCATCTGGAAACACCATATATTTT.

V usage is TRBV4-1 and J usage is TRBJ2-7; possible D gene TRBD1, 6 bases. The V gene lost 5 bases and the J gene lost 2 bases, with 13 bases spanning the gap. The CDR3 is 14 amino acids. Looked up from germline, CDR1 is MGHRA and CDR2 is YSYEKL. CDR3 DNA sequence: TGCGCCAGCAGCTCCCGGGACACCACCTACGAGCAGTACTTC. Translating gives CASSSRDTTYEQYF.

This clone was counted a few times. The chain links TRBV4-1 to TRBJ2-2; unclear D gene. V lost 0 bases to trimming and J lost 4 bases, with 15 bases between them. The CDR3 contains 17 residues. The V gene's germline CDR1 is MGHRA and CDR2 YSYEKL. The CDR3 DNA reads TGCGCCAGCAGCCAAGAACCAGAATTGACTTTCACCGGGGAGCTGTTTTTT. It translates to CASSQEPELTFTGELFF.

The gene calls are TRBV5-4 and TRBJ2-1; 15 nucleotides match TRBD2. Trimming took 4 bases from V and 7 from J; bases not matched to a gene: 6. The germline CDR1 and CDR2 sequences are SGHNT and YYREEE (reference sequence). The CDR3 length is 16 residues. The chain's CDR3 is CASSPRTSGGENEQFF. DNA of the CDR3: TGTGCCAGCAGCCCCAGGACTAGCGGGGGGGAAAATGAGCAGTTCTTC. The full variable domain, with the rest looked up from reference TRBV5-4 and TRBJ2-1, is ETGVTQSPTHLIKTRGQQVTLRCSSQSGHNTVSWYQQALGQGPQFIFQYYREEENGRGNFPPRFSGLQFPNYSSELNVNALELDDSALYLCASSPRTSGGENEQFFGPGTRLTVL.

The chain carries TRBV5-1 and TRBJ1-1; the match to TRBD1 covers 10 bases. Germline CDR1 and CDR2: SGHRS and YFSETQ. The V segment lost 3 bases and the J segment 6 bases; nucleotides outside the gene matches: 17. The CDR3 sequence is 18 residues long. CDR3 coding DNA: TGCGCCAGCAGCTCGGTTGACAGGGGGCGCTTAGTTGGTGCTGAAGCTTTCTTT. It specifies CASSSVDRGRLVGAEAFF.

The V call is TRBV2, the J call TRBJ2-6; weak D call: TRBD2 (5 bases). Trimming removed 7 bases at V and 2 bases at J, with 6 bases between. The germline V gene encodes CDR1 SNHLY and CDR2 FYNNEI. CDR3 length: 13 amino acids. CDR3 sequence: CASIGAGANVLTF. CDR3 coding DNA: TGTGCCAGCATCGGGGCTGGGGCCAACGTCCTGACTTTC.

A note on this clone: The same CDR3 arises from other DNA sequences in this sample as well. The chain combines TRBV5-1 with TRBJ2-3; TRBD2 agrees at 7 bases. The trim removed 0 bases at V and 3 bases at J, leaving 4 bases unmatched. The germline V gene encodes CDR1 SGHRS and CDR2 YFSETQ. The CDR3 length is 15 residues. CDR3 residues: CASSLGQGGTDTQYF. The CDR3, as DNA: TGCGCCAGCAGCTTGGGCCAGGGAGGGACAGATACGCAGTATTTT.

V and J are TRBV4-1 and TRBJ2-3; 7 bases match TRBD2. This CDR3 spans 16 amino acids. J lost 2 bases, V lost 3 bases, and 8 bases had no gene match. Germline V lookup: CDR1 MGHRA, CDR2 YSYEKL. The CDR3 spells CASSHTTSPTTDTQYF. The CDR3 DNA reads TGCGCCAGCAGCCACACGACTAGCCCCACCACAGATACGCAGTATTTT.

The V gene is TRBV5-1, the J gene TRBJ1-2; TRBD1 matches 9 bases. V lost 0 bases, J lost 3 bases, and 6 bases stayed unmatched. The CDR3 loop spans 16 amino acids. Germline-derived CDR1 and CDR2 are SGHRS and YFSETQ. The CDR3 coding sequence is TGCGCCAGCAGCTTGGGGGGGGGACAGGGCTACTATGGCTACACCTTC. Protein product: CASSLGGGQGYYGYTF.

The chain is built from TRBV6-5 and TRBJ1-2, with 7 bases fitting TRBD1. This CDR3 has 16 residues. Germline V gene lookup returns CDR1 MNHEY and CDR2 SVGAGI. V dropped 2 bases and J dropped 0; count of bases not matched to a gene: 6. CDR3 in amino acids: CASSYTRQGSNYGYTF. CDR3 DNA: TGTGCCAGCAGTTACACCCGACAGGGATCTAACTATGGCTACACCTTC.